The 18 T cell receptor beta chains below all came from one sample that was sequenced in a study of T-cell reconstitution after alpha-beta-depleted transplantation in children. Unique molecular identifiers tagged the TCRbeta library. One entry per CDR3 protein results from TCRdb running MiXCR on the PCR reads. This sample has about 640,000 distinct CDR3 sequences; 10% to 15% occur once, and the top ten carry 2.2%. The sample was PBMCs, mostly from graft donor cells, taken 360 days after TCRalphabeta/CD19-depleted stem cell transplant. Receptors originate from a male patient younger than 18 who had a stem cell transplant for acute myeloid leukemia, so the T cells may come from the graft donor.

This clonotype has just a few counts. V usage is TRBV7-6 and J usage is TRBJ2-1, with TRBD1 matching 10 bases. The CDR3 totals 16 residues. Trimming at V came to 4 bases and at J to 2 bases, leaving 5 bases not matched to a gene. The germline CDR1 and CDR2 sequences are SGHVS and FNYEAQ. Here the CDR3 DNA reads TGTGCCAGCAGCTCTTGGACAGGGGGAACCTACAATGAGCAGTTCTTC. Protein sequence: CASSSWTGGTYNEQFF.

This clonotype was found many times. The rearrangement uses TRBV20-1 and TRBJ2-7; no clear D. The CDR3 runs 11 residues. Trimming removed 5 bases at V and 2 bases at J, with 7 bases between. The germline gives CDR1 DFQATT, CDR2 SNEGSKA (reference sequence). In nucleotides, the CDR3 is TGCAGTGCTCCCGGCCCCTACGAGCAGTACTTC. Its protein is CSAPGPYEQYF.

This clonotype was picked up a small number of times. The rearrangement links TRBV29-1 to TRBJ2-2; 8 nucleotides line up with TRBD1. The trim removed 0 bases at V and 6 bases at J, leaving 12 bases unmatched. Germline V gives CDR1 SQVTM, CDR2 ANQGSEA. CDR3 size: 17 residues. The CDR3 loop reads CSVEDPRTGYASGELFF. The CDR3 DNA follows: TGCAGCGTTGAAGACCCGCGGACAGGGTATGCTTCCGGGGAGCTGTTTTTT.

The rearrangement joins TRBV12-3 or TRBV12-4 to TRBJ2-1; D gene ambiguous. The CDR3 covers 13 residues. V lost 3 bases, J lost 6 bases, and 9 bases lay in between. The CDR3 DNA is TGTGCCAGCAGTTTCCAGGATCCCAATGAGCAGTTCTTC. As protein: CASSFQDPNEQFF.

This chain connects TRBV7-2 to TRBJ2-7, with TRBD2 as a possible D gene (5 bases). Germline V gene data show CDR1 as SGHTA and CDR2 as FQGNSA. V was clipped by 1 base and J by 4 bases, with 14 bases between them. The CDR3 has 15 residues. This CDR3 is CASSLVSNAGYEQYF. DNA for the CDR3: TGTGCCAGCAGCTTAGTTAGCAACGCGGGTTACGAGCAGTACTTC.

This clonotype was counted a few times. The chain employs TRBV6-4 and TRBJ2-2; TRBD2 matches at 11 bases. There are 16 residues in the CDR3. V dropped 7 bases and J dropped 4; count of bases not matched to a gene: 8. Germline V CDR1 and CDR2: MRHNA, SNTAGT. CDR3 bases: TGTGCCAGCACTGTACTAGCGGGAGCTCCCACCGGGGAGCTGTTTTTT. Residues: CASTVLAGAPTGELFF.

This clonotype was seen at least ten times. This sequence joins TRBV24-1 and TRBJ2-7, with TRBD2 matching over 8 bases. The CDR3 length is 14 residues. Germline V gives CDR1 KGHDR, CDR2 SFDVKD. Germline trimming cut 9 bases from V and 5 bases from J; bases unmatched to any gene: 11. The CDR3 nucleotides are TGTGCCACCGGCCAAGCGGGAGAAAACAACGAGCAGTACTTC. It translates to CATGQAGENNEQYF.

The rearrangement uses TRBV19 and TRBJ2-4; possibly TRBD2 for D (6 bases). Trimming took off 5 bases at V and 10 bases at J, with 18 bases between the two ends. The germline V gene has CDR1 LNHDA and CDR2 SQIVND (reference sequence). The CDR3 is 14 residues long. In DNA, the CDR3 is TGTGCCAGTAGTCTCACCGGGACTGGATTGATTCAGTACTTC. Translating gives CASSLTGTGLIQYF.

This clonotype was recorded a few times. The gene calls are TRBV20-1 and TRBJ2-3, with TRBD2 matching 9 bases. With V trimmed by 5 bases and J by 2 bases, 5 bases remained unmatched. The germline gives CDR1 DFQATT, CDR2 SNEGSKA (reference sequence). This CDR3 has 14 amino acids. The CDR3 region has the DNA TGCAGTGCTGGCAGACTAGCGGCCACAGATACGCAGTATTTT. Translated, it gives CSAGRLAATDTQYF.

This clonotype turned up a few times. The rearrangement uses TRBV20-1 and TRBJ2-1, with 8 bases that match TRBD1. Germline V lookup: CDR1 DFQATT, CDR2 SNEGSKA (reference sequence). The CDR3 spans 15 residues. The V gene end was trimmed by 5 bases and the J gene end by 0 bases; junction bases not matched to a gene: 6. This chain's CDR3 is CSASRQGSSYNEQFF. CDR3 coding DNA: TGCAGTGCTTCGCGACAGGGGAGCTCCTACAATGAGCAGTTCTTC.

This clonotype was detected ten times or more. This chain joins TRBV10-2 and TRBJ2-3; D is undetermined. This CDR3 is 13 amino acids long. Trimming left V 5 bases short and J 2 bases short, with 8 bases between. Germline assignment: CDR1 WSHSY and CDR2 SAAADI. The CDR3 here is CASSIGLTDTQYF. In DNA form, the CDR3 reads TGCGCCAGCAGTATCGGCCTCACAGATACGCAGTATTTT.

The chain couples TRBV5-1 to TRBJ2-1, with 9 positions matching TRBD2. Unmatched junction bases numbered 6, after V lost 2 bases and J lost 9 bases. Germline CDR1 and CDR2: SGHRS and YFSETQ. The CDR3 has 14 amino acids. The DNA of the CDR3 is TGCGCCAGCAGCTTTCTAGCGGGATGGGGTGAGCAGTTCTTC. Protein product: CASSFLAGWGEQFF.

This clonotype was picked up many times. The chain has TRBV28 and TRBJ2-3, with TRBD2 identical over 8 bases. The CDR3 loop spans 10 amino acids. J gave up 15 bases and V 8 bases, and 7 bases lay outside the gene matches. Germline CDR1 MDHEN, CDR2 SYDVKM. Here the CDR3 DNA reads TGTGCCAGCGGTTGGACTAGCCCTTATTTT. It yields the protein CASGWTSPYF.

This clonotype was detected only a few times. The rearrangement joins TRBV29-1 to TRBJ2-5, with 7 bases identical to TRBD1. After removal of 4 bases from V and 4 bases from J, the junction contained 3 bases not matched to a gene. Germline V CDR1 and CDR2: SQVTM, ANQGSEA. This CDR3 is 12 amino acids long. CDR3 DNA: TGCAGCGTTGGTAACAGGGGAGAGACCCAGTACTTC. Translated, it gives CSVGNRGETQYF.

This clonotype was seen a single time. The chain combines TRBV25-1 with TRBJ2-6; TRBD1 is a possible D gene (7 bases). CDR1 is MGHDK, CDR2 SYGVNS, per germline. The CDR3 consists of 17 residues. V lost 2 bases, J lost 0 bases, and 11 bases lay in between. This CDR3 is CASSEQGGPSGANVLTF. The CDR3 region has the DNA TGTGCCAGCAGTGAACAGGGGGGCCCCTCTGGGGCCAACGTCCTGACTTTC.

Many counts were recorded for this clonotype. The chain links TRBV11-1 to TRBJ2-7; weak D call: TRBD2 (6 bases). V was trimmed by 5 bases and J by 8 bases, leaving 16 bases between them. The V gene's germline CDR1 is SGHAT and CDR2 FQDESV (reference sequence). The CDR3 contains 13 residues. CDR3 amino acids: CASSVRTIEKQYF. The CDR3 nucleotides are TGTGCCAGCAGCGTTCGGACTATCGAGAAGCAGTACTTC.

This clonotype has more than one count but fewer than ten. The rearrangement joins TRBV7-6 to TRBJ2-2; D gene uncertain. The V gene lost 1 base and the J gene lost 7 bases, with 7 bases spanning the gap. The CDR3 is 13 amino acids. Germline V gene lookup returns CDR1 SGHVS and CDR2 FNYEAQ. This CDR3 is CASSLVILGELFF. The DNA for the CDR3 is TGTGCCAGCAGCTTAGTAATCCTCGGGGAGCTGTTTTTT.

This clonotype has a handful of counts. The chain employs TRBV7-2 and TRBJ2-7, with D maybe TRBD2 (7 bases). Between the trimmed V and J ends, which lost 5 bases and 7 bases, there was a span of 18 bases. This CDR3 spans 14 amino acids. Per germline, CDR1 SGHTA and CDR2 FQGNSA. DNA for the CDR3: TGTGCCAGCAGCCAACTCCTGGGAGGGGGGGAGCAGTACTTC. Translated: CASSQLLGGGEQYF.